Listed below are T cell receptor beta chains from one sample, sequenced in a study of naive and memory T cell subsets. A single record per CDR3 protein comes from TCRdb applying MiXCR to the UMI-ligation and nested PCR reads. Of some 22,000 distinct CDR3 sequences listed, roughly 8.2% are singletons. Source material: central memory CD8+ T cells from blood. All receptors come from a human donor in good health. CDR3s include the opening cysteine and the closing phenylalanine or tryptophan. D genes are given only for firm matches. The size field is filled for only some rows; it gives once, few, many or a size class.

size: .
V: TRBV11-2
length: 15
D: TRBD1
J: TRBJ2-5
CDR3: CASSLGGQSEETQYF
DNA: TGTGCCAGCAGCTTAGGGGGACAGTCTGAGGAGACCCAGTACTTC

size: .
V: TRBV28
length: 15
D: TRBD1
J: TRBJ1-1
CDR3: CASSPAGQGPTEAFF
DNA: TGTGCCAGCAGTCCCGCGGGACAGGGGCCCACTGAAGCTTTCTTT

size: few
V: TRBV2
length: 14
D: TRBD1
J: TRBJ2-1
CDR3: CASSGQGRDNEQFF
DNA: TGTGCCAGCAGTGGACAGGGACGGGACAATGAGCAGTTCTTC

size: .
V: TRBV20-1
length: 12
D: .
J: TRBJ2-7
CDR3: CSARGLNYEQYF
DNA: TGCAGTGCCCGAGGACTTAACTACGAGCAGTACTTC

size: .
V: TRBV27
length: 15
D: .
J: TRBJ1-5
CDR3: CASSPTSFLGQPQHF
DNA: TGTGCCAGCAGCCCCACAAGTTTCCTCGGTCAGCCCCAGCATTTT

size: .
V: TRBV20-1
length: 13
D: .
J: TRBJ1-1
CDR3: CSANRGSYTEAFF
DNA: TGCAGTGCCAATCGGGGCAGCTACACTGAAGCTTTCTTT

size: .
V: TRBV7-9
length: 13
D: .
J: TRBJ2-1
CDR3: CASSLDRNNEQFF
DNA: TGTGCCAGCAGCTTAGACAGAAACAATGAGCAGTTCTTC

size: .
V: TRBV3-1
length: 14
D: .
J: TRBJ2-2
CDR3: CASSYTGGTGELFF
DNA: TGTGCCAGCAGCTATACTGGGGGAACCGGGGAGCTGTTTTTT

size: .
V: TRBV27
length: 15
D: TRBD2
J: TRBJ2-7
CDR3: CASSLRTGGSLEQYF
DNA: TGTGCCAGCAGTTTAAGAACGGGGGGGAGTCTCGAGCAGTACTTC

size: few
V: TRBV20-1
length: 13
D: TRBD2
J: TRBJ2-7
CDR3: CSARSSGIYEQYF
DNA: TGCAGTGCTAGATCTAGCGGCATCTACGAGCAGTACTTC

size: few
V: TRBV2
length: 14
D: .
J: TRBJ2-1
CDR3: CASSAGPGGDEQFF
DNA: TGTGCCAGCAGTGCGGGACCCGGTGGCGATGAGCAGTTCTTC

size: few
V: TRBV12-3/TRBV12-4
length: 16
D: .
J: TRBJ1-1
CDR3: CASSLSGPHLNTEAFF
DNA: TGTGCCAGCAGTTTATCGGGGCCACACCTGAACACTGAAGCTTTCTTT

size: .
V: TRBV7-6
length: 15
D: .
J: TRBJ2-1
CDR3: CASSLALVGNNEQFF
DNA: TGTGCCAGCAGCTTAGCACTAGTTGGGAACAATGAGCAGTTCTTC

size: .
V: TRBV28
length: 13
D: .
J: TRBJ2-1
CDR3: CASSGHSYNEQFF
DNA: TGTGCCAGCAGCGGACATTCCTACAATGAGCAGTTCTTC

size: .
V: TRBV7-9
length: 12
D: .
J: TRBJ2-1
CDR3: CASSQLNNEQFF
DNA: TGTGCCAGCAGTCAACTTAACAATGAGCAGTTCTTC

size: .
V: TRBV28
length: 15
D: TRBD2
J: TRBJ2-3
CDR3: CASRMERETTDTQYF
DNA: TGTGCCAGCCGAATGGAGCGGGAGACCACAGATACGCAGTATTTT

size: many
V: TRBV6-2/TRBV6-3
length: 15
D: TRBD1
J: TRBJ1-5
CDR3: CASRARQGWNQPQHF
DNA: TGTGCCAGCAGAGCCCGACAGGGATGGAATCAGCCCCAGCATTTT

size: .
V: TRBV28
length: 16
D: .
J: TRBJ2-7
CDR3: CASSRSPTGRVGEQYF
DNA: TGTGCCAGCAGTCGTTCCCCGACAGGGAGGGTTGGGGAGCAGTACTTC

size: many
V: TRBV5-6
length: 11
D: .
J: TRBJ1-1
CDR3: CASILGGEAFF
DNA: TGTGCCAGCATCCTTGGGGGAGAAGCTTTCTTT

size: .
V: TRBV28
length: 15
D: TRBD2
J: TRBJ2-7
CDR3: CASSLIAGDAYEQYF
DNA: TGTGCCAGCAGTTTGATCGCGGGGGACGCCTACGAGCAGTACTTC

size: .
V: TRBV5-1
length: 12
D: .
J: TRBJ2-5
CDR3: CASSFGSETQYF
DNA: TGCGCCAGCAGCTTCGGATCGGAGACCCAGTACTTC

size: many
V: TRBV4-3
length: 14
D: .
J: TRBJ2-7
CDR3: CASSPTPLGYQQYF
DNA: TGCGCCAGCAGCCCGACCCCGCTAGGCTATCAGCAGTACTTC

size: few
V: TRBV7-8
length: 18
D: .
J: TRBJ2-1
CDR3: CASSLAPRTGHIYNEQFF
DNA: TGTGCCAGCAGCCTAGCCCCGAGAACCGGACACATCTACAATGAGCAGTTCTTC

size: medium-sized
V: TRBV12-3/TRBV12-4
length: 12
D: .
J: TRBJ2-1
CDR3: CASRRGYNEQFF
DNA: TGTGCCAGCAGGCGGGGTTACAATGAGCAGTTCTTC

size: many
V: TRBV28
length: 14
D: .
J: TRBJ2-7
CDR3: CASSLDQGVYEQYF
DNA: TGTGCCAGCAGTTTGGACCAGGGAGTGTACGAGCAGTACTTC

size: .
V: TRBV28
length: 13
D: .
J: TRBJ2-1
CDR3: CASRAGPYNEQFF
DNA: TGTGCCAGCAGGGCTGGCCCCTACAATGAGCAGTTCTTC

size: .
V: TRBV20-1
length: 14
D: .
J: TRBJ2-7
CDR3: CSARGGGTELEQYF
DNA: TGCAGTGCTAGAGGGGGGGGGACAGAACTCGAGCAGTACTTC

size: many
V: TRBV9
length: 15
D: TRBD1
J: TRBJ2-5
CDR3: CASSGSQGAGETQYF
DNA: TGTGCCAGCAGCGGGTCGCAGGGGGCTGGAGAGACCCAGTACTTC

size: few
V: TRBV6-2/TRBV6-3
length: 16
D: TRBD2
J: TRBJ2-1
CDR3: CASKTFHGGSTHEQFF
DNA: TGTGCCAGCAAGACGTTTCATGGCGGGAGCACCCATGAGCAGTTCTTC

size: many
V: TRBV28
length: 14
D: .
J: TRBJ2-1
CDR3: CASSYLQGRDEQFF
DNA: TGTGCCAGCAGTTACCTACAGGGGAGGGATGAGCAGTTCTTC

size: .
V: TRBV19
length: 16
D: .
J: TRBJ1-4
CDR3: CASNDGTSSTNEKLFF
DNA: TGTGCCAGTAACGACGGAACTTCGAGTACTAATGAAAAACTGTTTTTT

size: many
V: TRBV25-1
length: 14
D: .
J: TRBJ2-1
CDR3: CASGLPGVSDEQFF
DNA: TGTGCCAGCGGACTACCGGGAGTGAGCGATGAGCAGTTCTTC

size: .
V: TRBV12-3/TRBV12-4
length: 16
D: .
J: TRBJ2-3
CDR3: CASSLAVGGRADTQYF
DNA: TGTGCCAGCAGTTTAGCCGTGGGGGGCCGGGCAGATACGCAGTATTTT

size: .
V: TRBV10-2
length: 15
D: TRBD1
J: TRBJ2-1
CDR3: CASSAPGQGAIEQFF
DNA: TGCGCCAGCAGTGCTCCGGGACAGGGGGCGATTGAGCAGTTCTTC

size: .
V: TRBV4-1
length: 16
D: TRBD1
J: TRBJ1-1
CDR3: CASSQEAPGTGGEAFF
DNA: TGCGCCAGCAGCCAAGAGGCCCCCGGGACAGGCGGGGAAGCTTTCTTT

size: .
V: TRBV28
length: 16
D: .
J: TRBJ2-7
CDR3: CASSFLSGQSSYEQYF
DNA: TGTGCCAGCAGTTTCCTTAGCGGTCAGAGCTCCTACGAGCAGTACTTC

size: many
V: TRBV6-4
length: 14
D: .
J: TRBJ2-3
CDR3: CASSLDSDTDTQYF
DNA: TGTGCCAGCAGTTTGGACAGCGACACAGATACGCAGTATTTT

size: .
V: TRBV6-2/TRBV6-3
length: 13
D: .
J: TRBJ1-5
CDR3: CASTPGGNQPQHF
DNA: TGTGCCAGCACCCCTGGGGGCAATCAGCCCCAGCATTTT

size: few
V: TRBV28
length: 14
D: .
J: TRBJ2-7
CDR3: CASSLSGRYYEQYF
DNA: TGTGCCAGCAGTTTATCGGGTCGGTACTACGAGCAGTACTTC

size: many
V: TRBV28
length: 16
D: .
J: TRBJ2-3
CDR3: CASSLYDNGGSNTQYF
DNA: TGTGCCAGCAGTTTATATGATAATGGAGGGTCCAATACGCAGTATTTT

size: .
V: TRBV28
length: 14
D: TRBD1
J: TRBJ1-5
CDR3: CATSGQGAVQPQHF
DNA: TGTGCCACCAGTGGACAGGGGGCCGTTCAGCCCCAGCATTTT

size: few
V: TRBV11-3
length: 15
D: .
J: TRBJ2-5
CDR3: CASSLSRSTQETQYF
DNA: TGTGCCAGCAGCTTAAGCAGGTCAACCCAAGAGACCCAGTACTTC

size: many
V: TRBV5-6
length: 17
D: TRBD1
J: TRBJ1-1
CDR3: CASTIGGAFRMNTEAFF
DNA: TGTGCCAGCACCATAGGGGGCGCGTTTCGTATGAACACTGAAGCTTTCTTT

size: many
V: TRBV12-3/TRBV12-4
length: 11
D: .
J: TRBJ1-5
CDR3: CASSSNQPQHF
DNA: TGTGCCAGCAGTTCGAATCAGCCCCAGCATTTT

size: many
V: TRBV7-8
length: 13
D: .
J: TRBJ2-1
CDR3: CASSPYLGNEQFF
DNA: TGTGCCAGCAGCCCCTACCTTGGCAATGAGCAGTTCTTC

size: .
V: TRBV27
length: 13
D: .
J: TRBJ2-1
CDR3: CASIGEPYNEQFF
DNA: TGTGCCAGCATTGGGGAGCCCTACAATGAGCAGTTCTTC

size: .
V: TRBV18
length: 18
D: TRBD1
J: TRBJ2-7
CDR3: CASSPTIETGGPIYEQYF
DNA: TGTGCCAGCTCGCCGACTATAGAGACAGGGGGGCCAATCTACGAGCAGTACTTC